Detailed here is one T cell receptor beta chain. This sample is drawn from a study of T cell responses to AZD1222 COVID-19 vaccine. This table comes from immunoSEQ multiplex PCR, and its TCRdb copy is limited to in-frame clones, with some not included. In the table there are 90,000 to 150,000 clones, more than 75% of which are singletons. There are 11 residues in the CDR3. The germline gives CDR1 LNHDA, CDR2 SQIVND (reference sequence). V lost 5 bases, J lost 12 bases, and 6 bases stayed unmatched. This receptor was taken from an adult in good health. The material sequenced was peripheral blood, taken on day 0 of AZD1222 vaccination. V is TRBV19 and J is TRBJ1-2; 7 bases are shared with TRBD1. The CDR3: CASSQQGSDTF. CDR3 sequence (DNA): TGTGCCAGTAGTCAACAGGGGTCGGACACCTTC.